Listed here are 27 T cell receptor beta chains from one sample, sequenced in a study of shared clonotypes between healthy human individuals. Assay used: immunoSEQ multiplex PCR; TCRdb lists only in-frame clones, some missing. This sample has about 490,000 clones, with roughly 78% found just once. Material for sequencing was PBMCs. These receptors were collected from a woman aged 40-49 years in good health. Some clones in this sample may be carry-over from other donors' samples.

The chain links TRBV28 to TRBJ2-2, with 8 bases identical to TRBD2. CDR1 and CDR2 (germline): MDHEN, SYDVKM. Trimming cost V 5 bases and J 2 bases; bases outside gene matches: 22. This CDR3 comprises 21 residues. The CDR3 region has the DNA TGTGCCAGCAGTCTACCCCTTTTCGGGCAGCCCGGACTAGCAAACACCGGGGAGCTGTTTTTT. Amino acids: CASSLPLFGQPGLANTGELFF.

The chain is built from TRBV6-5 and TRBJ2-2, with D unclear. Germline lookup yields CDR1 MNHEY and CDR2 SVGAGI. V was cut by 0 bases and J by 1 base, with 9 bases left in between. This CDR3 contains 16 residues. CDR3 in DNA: TGTGCCAGCAGTTACTCCCCATCCGGGAACACCGGGGAGCTGTTTTTT. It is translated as CASSYSPSGNTGELFF.

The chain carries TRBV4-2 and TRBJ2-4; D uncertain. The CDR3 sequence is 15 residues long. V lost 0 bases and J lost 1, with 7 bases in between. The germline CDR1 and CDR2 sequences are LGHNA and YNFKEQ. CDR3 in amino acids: CASSQDPAAKNIQYF. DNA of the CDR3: TGTGCCAGCAGCCAAGACCCGGCCGCCAAAAACATTCAGTACTTC.

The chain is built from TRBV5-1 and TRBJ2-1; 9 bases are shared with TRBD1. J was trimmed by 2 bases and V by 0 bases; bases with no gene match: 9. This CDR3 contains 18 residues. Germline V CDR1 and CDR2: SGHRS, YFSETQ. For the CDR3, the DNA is TGCGCCAGCAGCTTGGGGAGGTGGGGACAGGGTCCCTACAATGAGCAGTTCTTC. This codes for CASSLGRWGQGPYNEQFF.

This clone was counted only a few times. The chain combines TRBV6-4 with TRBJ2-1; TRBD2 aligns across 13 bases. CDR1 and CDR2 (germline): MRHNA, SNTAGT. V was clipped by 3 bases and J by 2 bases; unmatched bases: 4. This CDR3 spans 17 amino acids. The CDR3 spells CASSEGTSGEPYNEQFF. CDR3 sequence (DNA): TGTGCCAGCAGTGAGGGGACTAGCGGGGAGCCCTACAATGAGCAGTTCTTC.

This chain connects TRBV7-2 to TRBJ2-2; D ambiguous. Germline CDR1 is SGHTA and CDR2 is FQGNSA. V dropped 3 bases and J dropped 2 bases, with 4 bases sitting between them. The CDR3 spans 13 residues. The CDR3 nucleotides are TGTGCCAGCAGCTTCGGAAACACCGGGGAGCTGTTTTTT. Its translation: CASSFGNTGELFF.

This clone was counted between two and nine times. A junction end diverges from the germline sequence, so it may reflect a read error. The CDR3 DNA reads as TGTGCCAGTAGGATAGGCTCTGGAAACACCATATATTTT. Protein: CASRIGSGNTIYF. The rearrangement uses TRBV19 and TRBJ1-3, with D unclear. CDR1 and CDR2 from the germline V gene are LNHDA and SQIVND (reference sequence). This CDR3 contains 13 residues.

The CDR3, as DNA: TGTGCCAGCAGCTCCGGGACAGCCAACTTTGATAAGTACTTC. This sequence encodes CASSSGTANFDKYF. The chain carries TRBV5-6 and TRBJ2-7; TRBD1 aligns across 7 bases. From germline, CDR1 is SGHDT and CDR2 YYEEEE. The CDR3 has 14 residues. Trimming removed 3 bases from V and 11 bases from J; junction bases left unmatched: 14.

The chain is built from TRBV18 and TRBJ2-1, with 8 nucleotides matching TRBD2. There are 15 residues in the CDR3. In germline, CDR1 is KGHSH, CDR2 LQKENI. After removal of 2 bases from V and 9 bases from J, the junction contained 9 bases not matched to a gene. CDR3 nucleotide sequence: TGTGCCAGCTCACCAGATACGGGAGGGCCCATTGAGCAGTTCTTC. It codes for CASSPDTGGPIEQFF.

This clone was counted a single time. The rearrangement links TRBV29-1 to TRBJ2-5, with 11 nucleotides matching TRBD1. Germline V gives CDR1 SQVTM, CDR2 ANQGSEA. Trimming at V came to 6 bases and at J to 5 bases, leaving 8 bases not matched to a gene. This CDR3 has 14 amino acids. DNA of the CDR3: TGCAGCGTAAGACGGACAGGGGGCTTCGAGACCCAGTACTTC. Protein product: CSVRRTGGFETQYF.

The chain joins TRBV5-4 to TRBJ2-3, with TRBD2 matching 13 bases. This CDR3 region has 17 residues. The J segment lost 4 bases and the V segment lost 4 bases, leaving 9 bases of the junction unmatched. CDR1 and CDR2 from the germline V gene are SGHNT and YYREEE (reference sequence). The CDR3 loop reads CASSQGLAGSRPDTQYF. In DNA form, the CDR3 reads TGTGCCAGCAGCCAGGGACTAGCGGGATCGCGGCCAGATACGCAGTATTTT. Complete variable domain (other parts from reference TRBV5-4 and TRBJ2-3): ETGVTQSPTHLIKTRGQQVTLRCSSQSGHNTVSWYQQALGQGPQFIFQYYREEENGRGNFPPRFSGLQFPNYSSELNVNALELDDSALYLCASSQGLAGSRPDTQYFGPGTRLTVL.

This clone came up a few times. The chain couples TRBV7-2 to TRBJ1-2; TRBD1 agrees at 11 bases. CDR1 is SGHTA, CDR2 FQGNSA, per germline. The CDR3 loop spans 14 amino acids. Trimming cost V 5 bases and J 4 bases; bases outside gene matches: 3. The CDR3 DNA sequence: TGTGCCAGCAGCGCCGGGACAGGGGGCTATGGCTACACCTTC. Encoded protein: CASSAGTGGYGYTF. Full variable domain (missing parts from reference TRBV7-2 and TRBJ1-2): GAGVSQSPSNKVTEKGKDVELRCDPISGHTALYWYRQSLGQGLEFLIYFQGNSAPDKSGLPSDRFSAERTGGSVSTLTIQRTQQEDSAVYLCASSAGTGGYGYTFGSGTRLTVV.

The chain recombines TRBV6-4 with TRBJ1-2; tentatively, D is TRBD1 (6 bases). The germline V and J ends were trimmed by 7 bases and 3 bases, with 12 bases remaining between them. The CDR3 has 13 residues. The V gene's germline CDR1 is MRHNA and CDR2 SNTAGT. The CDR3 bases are TGTGCCAGCAAGGGCGAGGGGGACTATGGCTACACCTTC. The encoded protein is CASKGEGDYGYTF.

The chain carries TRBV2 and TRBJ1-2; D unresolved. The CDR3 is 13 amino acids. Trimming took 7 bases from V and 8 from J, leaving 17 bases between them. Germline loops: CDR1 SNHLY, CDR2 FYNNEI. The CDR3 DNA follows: TGTGCCAGCAACGTGGGCGCGCGTGGGGGCTACACCTTC. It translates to CASNVGARGGYTF.

The CDR3 spells CASSPQTGGWYGYTF. CDR3 DNA: TGTGCCAGCAGTCCTCAGACAGGGGGCTGGTATGGCTACACCTTC. The chain couples TRBV28 to TRBJ1-2; 10 bases agree with TRBD1. Germline assignment: CDR1 MDHEN and CDR2 SYDVKM. This CDR3 is built from 15 residues. V dropped 5 bases and J dropped 5; count of bases not matched to a gene: 8.

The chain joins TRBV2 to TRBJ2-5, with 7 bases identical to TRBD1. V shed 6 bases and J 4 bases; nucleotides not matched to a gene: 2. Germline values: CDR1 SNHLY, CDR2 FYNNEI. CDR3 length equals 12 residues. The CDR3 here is CASRGQSETQYF. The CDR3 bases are TGTGCCAGCAGGGGACAGTCAGAGACCCAGTACTTC.

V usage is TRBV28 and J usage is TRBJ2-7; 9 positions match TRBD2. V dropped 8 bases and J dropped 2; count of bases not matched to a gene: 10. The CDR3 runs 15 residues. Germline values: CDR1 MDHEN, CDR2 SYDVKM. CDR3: CASQNSGSRAYEQYF. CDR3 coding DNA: TGTGCCAGCCAAAATAGCGGGAGTAGGGCCTACGAGCAGTACTTC.

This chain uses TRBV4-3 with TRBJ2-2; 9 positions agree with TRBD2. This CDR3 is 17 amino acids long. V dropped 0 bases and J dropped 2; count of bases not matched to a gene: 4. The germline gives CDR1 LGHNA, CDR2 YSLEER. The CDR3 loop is CASSQDSLAGNTGELFF. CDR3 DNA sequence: TGCGCCAGCAGCCAAGATTCCCTAGCGGGAAACACCGGGGAGCTGTTTTTT.

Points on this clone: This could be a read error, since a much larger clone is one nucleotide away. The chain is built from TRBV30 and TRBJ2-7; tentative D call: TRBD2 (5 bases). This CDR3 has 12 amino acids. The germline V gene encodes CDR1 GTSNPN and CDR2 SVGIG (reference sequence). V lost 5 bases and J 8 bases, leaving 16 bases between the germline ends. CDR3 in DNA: TGTGCCTGGGAGGGAGAAATTGGAAAGCAGTACTTC. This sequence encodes CAWEGEIGKQYF.

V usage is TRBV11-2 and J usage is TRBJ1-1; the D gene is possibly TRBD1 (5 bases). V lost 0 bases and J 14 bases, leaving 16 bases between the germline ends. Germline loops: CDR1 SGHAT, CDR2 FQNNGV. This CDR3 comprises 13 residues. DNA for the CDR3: TGTGCCAGCAGCTTAGATCTCCAGGGCCGCTCATTCTTT. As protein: CASSLDLQGRSFF. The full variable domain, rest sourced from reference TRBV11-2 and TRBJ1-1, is EAGVAQSPRYKIIEKRQSVAFWCNPISGHATLYWYQQILGQGPKLLIQFQNNGVVDDSQLPKDRFSAERLKGVDSTLKIQPAKLEDSAVYLCASSLDLQGRSFFGQGTRLTVV.

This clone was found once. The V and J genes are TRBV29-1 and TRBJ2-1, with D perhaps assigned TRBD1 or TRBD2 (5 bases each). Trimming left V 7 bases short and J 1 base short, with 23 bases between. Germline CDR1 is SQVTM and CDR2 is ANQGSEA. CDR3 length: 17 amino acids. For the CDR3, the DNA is TGCAGCGGGGGGAGAGCATCGGGATTCGCTTCCTACAATGAGCAGTTCTTC. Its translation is CSGGRASGFASYNEQFF.

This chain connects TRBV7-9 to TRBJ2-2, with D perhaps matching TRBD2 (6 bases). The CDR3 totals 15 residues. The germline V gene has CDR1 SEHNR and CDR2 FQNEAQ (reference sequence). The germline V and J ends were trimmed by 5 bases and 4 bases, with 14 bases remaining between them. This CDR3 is CASSRYREPTGELFF. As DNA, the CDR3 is TGTGCCAGCAGCCGATACCGGGAGCCCACCGGGGAGCTGTTTTTT.

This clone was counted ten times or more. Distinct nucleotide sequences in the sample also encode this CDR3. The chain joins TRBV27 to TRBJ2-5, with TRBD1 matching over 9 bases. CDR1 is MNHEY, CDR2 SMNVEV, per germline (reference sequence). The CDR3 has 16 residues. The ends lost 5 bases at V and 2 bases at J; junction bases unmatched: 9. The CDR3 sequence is CASSPGTGIGQETQYF. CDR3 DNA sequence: TGTGCCAGCAGTCCCGGGACAGGGATAGGGCAAGAGACCCAGTACTTC.

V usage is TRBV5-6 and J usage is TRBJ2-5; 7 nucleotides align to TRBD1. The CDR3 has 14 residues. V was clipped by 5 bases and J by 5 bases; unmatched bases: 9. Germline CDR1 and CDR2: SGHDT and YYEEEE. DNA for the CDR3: TGTGCCAGCAGACCTACAGGGGTTTGGGAGACCCAGTACTTC. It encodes CASRPTGVWETQYF.

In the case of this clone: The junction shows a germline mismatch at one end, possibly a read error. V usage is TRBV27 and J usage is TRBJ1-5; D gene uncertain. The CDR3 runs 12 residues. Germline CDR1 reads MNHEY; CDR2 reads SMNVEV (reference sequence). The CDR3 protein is CASSSGAQAQHF. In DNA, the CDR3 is TGTGCCAGCAGTTCCGGAGCTCAGGCCCAGCATTTT.

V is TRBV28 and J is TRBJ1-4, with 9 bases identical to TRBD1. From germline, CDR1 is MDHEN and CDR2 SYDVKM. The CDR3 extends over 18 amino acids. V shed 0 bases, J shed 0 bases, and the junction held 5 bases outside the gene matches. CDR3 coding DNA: TGTGCCAGCAGTTTATGGGGACAGGGTGGTGCAACTAATGAAAAACTGTTTTTT. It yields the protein CASSLWGQGGATNEKLFF. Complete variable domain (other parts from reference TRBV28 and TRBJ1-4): DVKVTQSSRYLVKRTGEKVFLECVQDMDHENMFWYRQDPGLGLRLIYFSYDVKMKEKGDIPEGYSVSREKKERFSLILESASTNQTSMYLCASSLWGQGGATNEKLFFGSGTQLSVL.

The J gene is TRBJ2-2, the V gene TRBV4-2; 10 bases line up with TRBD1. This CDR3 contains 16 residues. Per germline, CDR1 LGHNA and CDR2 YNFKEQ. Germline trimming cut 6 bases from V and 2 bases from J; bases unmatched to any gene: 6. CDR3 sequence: CASRPGTGDNTGELFF. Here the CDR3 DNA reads TGTGCCAGCAGACCCGGGACAGGGGATAACACCGGGGAGCTGTTTTTT.